Listed below are T cell receptor beta chains from one sample, sequenced in a study of OX40 agonist ivuxolimab in advanced cancers. Sequenced by immunoSEQ multiplex PCR; TCRdb stores in-frame clones only, minus some. The data hold roughly 34,000 clones, with roughly 89% observed a single time. The sample here was CD4+ or CD8+ T cells sorted from blood, taken in a trial of the OX40 agonist ivuxolimab. The receptors originated from an adult with an advanced solid tumor such as melanoma, head and neck, liver or kidney cancer. The CDR3 runs from the conserved cysteine through the conserved F or W.

j_call v_call cdr3_aa
TRBJ2-2 TRBV2 CASSATGTGNTGELFF
TRBJ2-1 TRBV5-1 CASSLAAGVNEQFF
TRBJ1-5 TRBV28 CASSVRRGKSNQPQHF
TRBJ2-7 TRBV2 CASGGDRAYYEQYF
TRBJ2-6 TRBV6-5 CASVDPGANVLTF
TRBJ2-7 TRBV19 CASSQSYEQYF
TRBJ1-4 TRBV7-9 CASSSPKVEKLFF
TRBJ2-5 TRBV20-1 CSAQGGGDQYF
TRBJ2-2 TRBV19 CASSPGQGAAGELFF
TRBJ1-3 TRBV7-9 CASSLVEGNTIYF
TRBJ2-7 TRBV2 CASIPLADSYEQYF
TRBJ2-2 TRBV7-3 CASRHSGGRTGELFF
TRBJ2-1 TRBV1 CTSSQDKAGEEDEQFF
TRBJ1-5 TRBV6-4 CASSAGEDQPQHF
TRBJ2-5 TRBV5-1 CASSLGLAGGGETQYF
TRBJ1-1 TRBV9 CASSVAMGTALFF
TRBJ1-4 TRBV5-4 CASSPGTGGSEKLFF
TRBJ1-3 TRBV5-1 CASSPYTFSGNTIYF
TRBJ2-7 TRBV2 CASRVRGEQYF
TRBJ1-1 TRBV5-1 CASSLYFGANTEAFF
TRBJ1-2 TRBV18 CASSPNYSPGGLQNYGYTF
TRBJ1-1 TRBV19 CASSSRSLGDTEAFF
TRBJ2-2 TRBV27 CASSPRWSGRFTGELFF
TRBJ1-4 TRBV7-9 CASSFDRDSEKLFF
TRBJ2-1 TRBV28 CASSFNRGLSGEQFF
TRBJ1-1 TRBV28 CASSPPTVNTEAFF
TRBJ1-5 TRBV28 CASTQMGRGNQPQHF
TRBJ1-1 TRBV6-5 CASSFDRGTAFF
TRBJ2-3 TRBV13 CASRWRGQTITDTQYF
TRBJ1-6 TRBV6-5 CASSTDSSYNSPLHF
TRBJ1-3 TRBV30 CAWARTGGNTIYF
TRBJ2-5 TRBV7-5 CVRSSKQGVQETQYF
TRBJ1-6 TRBV4-3 CASSQDHQGSNSPLHF
TRBJ1-1 TRBV9 CASNNEGQGNTEAFF
TRBJ1-4 TRBV5-1 CASRGNTGGANEKLFF
TRBJ2-2 TRBV15 CATSRDRATGELFF
TRBJ2-7 TRBV29-1 CSVGRRGNSYEQYF
TRBJ2-6 TRBV6-4 CASSGPGANVLTF
TRBJ1-1 TRBV28 CASILSGGMNTEAFF
TRBJ2-5 TRBV9 CASSVAVGLGGQETQYF
TRBJ1-2 TRBV28 CASSSRGLRSYGYTF
TRBJ2-7 TRBV27 CASKQRPRSSYEQYF
TRBJ1-1 TRBV10-2 CASSSRGDTEAFF
TRBJ1-4 TRBV29-1 CSVEPRTGIATNEKLFF
TRBJ2-2 TRBV19 CASTLTDRNTGELFF
TRBJ2-7 TRBV5-1 CASSRGAYEQYF
TRBJ1-6 TRBV5-6 CASSSERTGPGFNNSPLHF
NA TRBV28 CASSIGQVGGEQYF
TRBJ2-7 TRBV27 CASTPGPPRASGRGSEQYF
TRBJ2-7 TRBV11-2 CASSPNTAGGWYF
TRBJ2-7 TRBV19 CATSPGRGRWGRHDSYEQYF
TRBJ1-3 TRBV10-2 CASSELQPLSGNTIYF
TRBJ1-2 TRBV11-2 CASSLDGQGHYGYTF
TRBJ2-5 TRBV10-1 CASSENIRETQYF
TRBJ1-1 TRBV6-6 CASSQGLGNTEAFF
TRBJ1-1 TRBV10-3 CAIVGQGNTEAFF
TRBJ2-5 TRBV7-2 CASSLGPETQYF
TRBJ2-5 TRBV19 CASSPSGGGETQYF
TRBJ2-7 TRBV4-2 CANSGGGPSSYEQYF
TRBJ1-4 TRBV28 CASSPRTTFNEKLFF